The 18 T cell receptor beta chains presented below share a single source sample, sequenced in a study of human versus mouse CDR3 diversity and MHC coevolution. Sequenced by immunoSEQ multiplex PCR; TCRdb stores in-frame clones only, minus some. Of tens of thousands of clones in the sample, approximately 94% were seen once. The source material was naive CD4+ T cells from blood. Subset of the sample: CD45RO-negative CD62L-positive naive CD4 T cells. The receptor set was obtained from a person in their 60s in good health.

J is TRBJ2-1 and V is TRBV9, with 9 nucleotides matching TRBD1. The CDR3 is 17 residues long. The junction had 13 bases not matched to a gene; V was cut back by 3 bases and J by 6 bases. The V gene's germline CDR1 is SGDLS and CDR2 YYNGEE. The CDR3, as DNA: TGTGCCAGCAGCGAATCCAGTGTAGGGACAGGGCGCAATGAGCAGTTCTTC. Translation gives CASSESSVGTGRNEQFF.

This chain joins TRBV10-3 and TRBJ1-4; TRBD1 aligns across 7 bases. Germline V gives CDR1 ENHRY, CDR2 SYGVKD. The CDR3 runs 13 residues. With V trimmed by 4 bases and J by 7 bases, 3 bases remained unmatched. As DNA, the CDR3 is TGTGCCATCAGTGCAGACAGGGTTGAAAAACTGTTTTTT. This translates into CAISADRVEKLFF.

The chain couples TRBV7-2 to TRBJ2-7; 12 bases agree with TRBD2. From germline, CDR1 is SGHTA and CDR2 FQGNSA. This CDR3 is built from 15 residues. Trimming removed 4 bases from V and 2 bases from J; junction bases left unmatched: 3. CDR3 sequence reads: CASSSGLAGTYEQYF. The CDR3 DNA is TGTGCCAGCAGCTCAGGACTAGCGGGAACCTACGAGCAGTACTTC.

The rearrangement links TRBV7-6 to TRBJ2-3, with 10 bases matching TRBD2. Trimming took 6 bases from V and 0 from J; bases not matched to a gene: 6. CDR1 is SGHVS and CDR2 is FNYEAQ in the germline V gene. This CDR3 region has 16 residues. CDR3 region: CASSRRLAGSTDTQYF. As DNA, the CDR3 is TGTGCCAGCAGTCGAAGACTAGCGGGCAGCACAGATACGCAGTATTTT.

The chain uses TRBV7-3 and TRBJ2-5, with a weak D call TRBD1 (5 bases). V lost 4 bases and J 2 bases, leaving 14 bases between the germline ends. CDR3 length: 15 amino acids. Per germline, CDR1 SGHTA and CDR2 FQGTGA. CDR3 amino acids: CASSYTGPRQETQYF. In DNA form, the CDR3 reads TGTGCCAGCAGCTACACAGGCCCTAGGCAAGAGACCCAGTACTTC.

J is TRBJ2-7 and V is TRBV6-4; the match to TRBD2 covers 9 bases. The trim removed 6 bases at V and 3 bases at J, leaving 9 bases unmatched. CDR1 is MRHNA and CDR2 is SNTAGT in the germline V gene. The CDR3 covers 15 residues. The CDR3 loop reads CASREGSGRLYEQYF. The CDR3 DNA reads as TGTGCCAGCAGGGAAGGTAGCGGGAGACTCTACGAGCAGTACTTC.

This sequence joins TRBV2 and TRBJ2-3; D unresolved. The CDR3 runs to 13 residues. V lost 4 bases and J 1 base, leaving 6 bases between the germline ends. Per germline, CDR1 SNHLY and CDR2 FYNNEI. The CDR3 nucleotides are TGTGCCAGCAGTGTGGGCGGCACAGATACGCAGTATTTT. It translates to CASSVGGTDTQYF. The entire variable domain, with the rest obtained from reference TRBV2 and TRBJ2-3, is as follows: EPEVTQTPSHQVTQMGQEVILRCVPISNHLYFYWYRQILGQKVEFLVSFYNNEISEKSEIFDDQFSVERPDGSNFTLKIRSTKLEDSAMYFCASSVGGTDTQYFGPGTRLTVL.

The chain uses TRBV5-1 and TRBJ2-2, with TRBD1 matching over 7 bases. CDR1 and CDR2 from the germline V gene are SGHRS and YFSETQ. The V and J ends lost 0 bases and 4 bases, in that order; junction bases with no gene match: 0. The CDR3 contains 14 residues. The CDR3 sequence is CASSLDRGTGELFF. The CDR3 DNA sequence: TGCGCCAGCAGCTTGGACAGGGGCACCGGGGAGCTGTTTTTT.

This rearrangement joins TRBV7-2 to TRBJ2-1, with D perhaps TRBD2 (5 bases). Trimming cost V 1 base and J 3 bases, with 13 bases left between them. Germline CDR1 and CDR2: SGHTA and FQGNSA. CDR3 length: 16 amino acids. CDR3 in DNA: TGTGCCAGCAGCTTAGGCCCTCTCGGAGGCTACAATGAGCAGTTCTTC. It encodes CASSLGPLGGYNEQFF. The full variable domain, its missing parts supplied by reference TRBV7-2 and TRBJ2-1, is GAGVSQSPSNKVTEKGKDVELRCDPISGHTALYWYRQSLGQGLEFLIYFQGNSAPDKSGLPSDRFSAERTGGSVSTLTIQRTQQEDSAVYLCASSLGPLGGYNEQFFGPGTRLTVL.

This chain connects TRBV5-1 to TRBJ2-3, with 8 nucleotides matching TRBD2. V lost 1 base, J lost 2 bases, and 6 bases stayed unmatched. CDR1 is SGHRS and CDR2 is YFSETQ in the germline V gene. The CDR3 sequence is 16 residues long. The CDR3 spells CASSLTAGAATDTQYF. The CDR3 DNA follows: TGCGCCAGCAGCTTGACAGCGGGAGCGGCCACAGATACGCAGTATTTT. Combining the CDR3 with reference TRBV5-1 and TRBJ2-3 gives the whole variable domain KAGVTQTPRYLIKTRGQQVTLSCSPISGHRSVSWYQQTPGQGLQFLFEYFSETQRNKGNFPGRFSGRQFSNSRSEMNVSTLELGDSALYLCASSLTAGAATDTQYFGPGTRLTVL.

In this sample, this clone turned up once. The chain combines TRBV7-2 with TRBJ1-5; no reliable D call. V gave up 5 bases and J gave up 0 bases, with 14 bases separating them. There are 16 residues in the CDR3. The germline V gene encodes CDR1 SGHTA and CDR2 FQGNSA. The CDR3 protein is CASSPSAGISNQPQHF. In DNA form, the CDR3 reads TGTGCCAGCAGCCCCTCCGCGGGGATTAGCAATCAGCCCCAGCATTTT. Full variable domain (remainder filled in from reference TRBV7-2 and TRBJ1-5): GAGVSQSPSNKVTEKGKDVELRCDPISGHTALYWYRQSLGQGLEFLIYFQGNSAPDKSGLPSDRFSAERTGGSVSTLTIQRTQQEDSAVYLCASSPSAGISNQPQHFGDGTRLSIL.

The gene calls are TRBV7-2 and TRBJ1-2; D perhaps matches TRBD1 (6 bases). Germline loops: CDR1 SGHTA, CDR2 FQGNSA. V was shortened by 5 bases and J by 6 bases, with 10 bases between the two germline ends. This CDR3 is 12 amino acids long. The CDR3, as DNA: TGTGCCAGCAGCAGGACAGCTCATGGCTACACCTTC. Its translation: CASSRTAHGYTF.

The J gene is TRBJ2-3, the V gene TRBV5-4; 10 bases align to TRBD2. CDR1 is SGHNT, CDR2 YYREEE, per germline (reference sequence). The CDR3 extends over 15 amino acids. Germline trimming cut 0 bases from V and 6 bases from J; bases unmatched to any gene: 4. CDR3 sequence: CASSLALAGDDTQYF. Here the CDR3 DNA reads TGTGCCAGCAGCTTGGCTCTAGCGGGAGATGATACGCAGTATTTT.

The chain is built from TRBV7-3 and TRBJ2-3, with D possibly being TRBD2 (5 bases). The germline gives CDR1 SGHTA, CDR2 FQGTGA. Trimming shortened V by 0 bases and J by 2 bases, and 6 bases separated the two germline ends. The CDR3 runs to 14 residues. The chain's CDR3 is CASSLTRDTDTQYF. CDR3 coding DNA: TGTGCCAGCAGCTTAACCCGGGACACAGATACGCAGTATTTT.

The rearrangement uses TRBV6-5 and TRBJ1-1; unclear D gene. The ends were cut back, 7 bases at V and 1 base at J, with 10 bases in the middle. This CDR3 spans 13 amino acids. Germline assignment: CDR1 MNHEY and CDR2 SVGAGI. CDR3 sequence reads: CASTRRENTEAFF. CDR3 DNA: TGTGCCAGCACCCGACGGGAGAACACTGAAGCTTTCTTT.

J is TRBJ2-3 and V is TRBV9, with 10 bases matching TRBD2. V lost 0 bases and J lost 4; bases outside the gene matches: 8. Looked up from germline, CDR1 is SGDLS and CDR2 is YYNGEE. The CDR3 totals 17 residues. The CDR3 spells CASSVAPRTSGADTQYF. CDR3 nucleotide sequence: TGTGCCAGCAGCGTAGCCCCACGGACTAGCGGAGCAGATACGCAGTATTTT.

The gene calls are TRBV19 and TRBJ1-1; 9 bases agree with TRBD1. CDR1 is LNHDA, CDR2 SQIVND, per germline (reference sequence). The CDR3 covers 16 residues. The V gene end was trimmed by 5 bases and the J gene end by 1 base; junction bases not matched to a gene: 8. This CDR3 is CASSPRLDRGNTEAFF. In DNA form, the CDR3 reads TGTGCCAGTAGTCCCCGACTGGACAGGGGGAACACTGAAGCTTTCTTT.

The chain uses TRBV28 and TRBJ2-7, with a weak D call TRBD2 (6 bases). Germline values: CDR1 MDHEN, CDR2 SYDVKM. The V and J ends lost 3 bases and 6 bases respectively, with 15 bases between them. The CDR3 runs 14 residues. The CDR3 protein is CASSLGGQVGEQYF. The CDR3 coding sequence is TGTGCCAGCAGTTTGGGAGGTCAGGTAGGCGAGCAGTACTTC.